The 7 T cell receptor beta chains reported below all come from one sample, sequenced in a study of cytomegalovirus exposure and HLA in healthy donors. The PCR ran on 60 Vbeta and 13 Jbeta primers. TCRdb's table, derived via immunoSEQ multiplex PCR, lists solely in-frame clones and lacks some. The table records 69,000 or so clones, roughly 74% of them present only once. The sequencing sample was made of PBMCs. Every receptor here comes from a woman aged 60-70 years in good health and CMV-seropositive.

This chain links TRBV6-1 with TRBJ2-1; D remains ambiguous. This CDR3 contains 11 residues. CDR1 and CDR2 (germline): MNHNS, SASEGT. Trimming shortened V by 6 bases and J by 5 bases, and 5 bases separated the two germline ends. The CDR3, as DNA: TGTGCCAGCAGCCTACACAATGAGCAGTTCTTC. It specifies CASSLHNEQFF.

This clone was seen only a few times. The rearrangement joins TRBV2 to TRBJ2-7, with D perhaps matching TRBD1 (6 bases). Germline-derived CDR1 and CDR2 are SNHLY and FYNNEI. V gave up 4 bases and J gave up 5 bases, with 15 bases separating them. CDR3 length: 14 amino acids. The CDR3: CASSAMRGYDEQYF. The CDR3 region has the DNA TGTGCCAGCAGTGCTATGAGGGGGTACGACGAGCAGTACTTC. The full variable domain, in which reference TRBV2 and TRBJ2-7 provide the parts outside the CDR3, is EPEVTQTPSHQVTQMGQEVILRCVPISNHLYFYWYRQILGQKVEFLVSFYNNEISEKSEIFDDQFSVERPDGSNFTLKIRSTKLEDSAMYFCASSAMRGYDEQYFGPGTRLTVT.

The chain carries TRBV6-1 and TRBJ1-2, with D perhaps matching TRBD1 (6 bases). Germline V gene data show CDR1 as MNHNS and CDR2 as SASEGT. V lost 4 bases and J 4 bases, leaving 19 bases between the germline ends. CDR3 length equals 16 residues. This CDR3 is CASSVREGGGGYGYTF. CDR3 DNA sequence: TGTGCCAGCAGTGTACGAGAAGGGGGGGGAGGCTATGGCTACACCTTC.

The gene calls are TRBV7-8 and TRBJ1-5; TRBD1 agrees at 8 bases. Trimming at V came to 5 bases and at J to 9 bases, leaving 9 bases not matched to a gene. The CDR3 contains 14 residues. Germline CDR1 reads SGHVS; CDR2 reads FQNEAQ. CDR3 protein: CASSLPRTGMPQHF. The CDR3 DNA reads TGTGCCAGCAGCCTTCCTCGGACAGGGATGCCCCAGCATTTT.

In its sample, this clone was seen once. J is TRBJ2-1 and V is TRBV11-3; no firm D call. V lost 0 bases to trimming and J lost 8 bases, with 17 bases between them. CDR3 length: 16 amino acids. The germline CDR1 and CDR2 sequences are SGHNT and YENEEA. CDR3: CASSLDIPSPSHEQFF. DNA of the CDR3: TGTGCCAGCAGCTTAGATATTCCTAGTCCCTCCCATGAGCAGTTCTTC. Together with reference TRBV11-3 and TRBJ2-1, the CDR3 gives the full variable domain: EAGVVQSPRYKIIEKKQPVAFWCNPISGHNTLYWYLQNLGQGPELLIRYENEEAVDDSQLPKDRFSAERLKGVDSTLKIQPAELGDSAVYLCASSLDIPSPSHEQFFGPGTRLTVL.

The rearrangement uses TRBV6-6 and TRBJ2-1, with D possibly being TRBD2 (6 bases). The V gene's germline CDR1 is MNHNY and CDR2 SVGAGI (reference sequence). Trimming left V 8 bases short and J 0 bases short, with 11 bases between. This CDR3 is built from 14 residues. DNA of the CDR3: TGTGCCAGCCACGGGGGAAGCTCCTACAATGAGCAGTTCTTC. Its protein is CASHGGSSYNEQFF.

This chain links TRBV6-1 with TRBJ2-1; 7 bases are shared with TRBD2. Germline V lookup: CDR1 MNHNS, CDR2 SASEGT. The junction had 6 bases not matched to a gene; V was cut back by 4 bases and J by 3 bases. The CDR3 loop spans 15 amino acids. The CDR3 nucleotides read TGTGCCAGCAGTGCTCGGACTAGTCTCTACAATGAGCAGTTCTTC. Its translation is CASSARTSLYNEQFF.